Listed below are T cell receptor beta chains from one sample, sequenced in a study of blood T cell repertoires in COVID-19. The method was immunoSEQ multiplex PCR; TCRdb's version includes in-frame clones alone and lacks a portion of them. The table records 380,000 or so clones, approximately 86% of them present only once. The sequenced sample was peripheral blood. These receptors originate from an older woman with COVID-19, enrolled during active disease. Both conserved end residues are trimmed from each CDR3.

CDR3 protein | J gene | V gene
ASSLGRGTSGGRGQF | TRBJ2-1 | TRBV13
ASSQTPLYGYT | TRBJ1-2 | TRBV19
ASSVATGGTEAF | TRBJ1-1 | TRBV9
ASSVGGATNTEAF | TRBJ1-1 | TRBV9
ASSFRTSGADANTGELF | TRBJ2-2 | TRBV6-2/TRBV6-3
ASSERLEQIEGYT | TRBJ1-2 | TRBV2
ASGLAGGVADTQY | TRBJ2-3 | TRBV9
ALEAFDRENTEAF | TRBJ1-1 | TRBV30
ASGLVLAGFQETQY | TRBJ2-5 | TRBV12-5
ASSMGLAGREETQY | TRBJ2-5 | TRBV11-3
ASGRQGGTEAF | TRBJ1-1 | TRBV2
ASSLSGGRTEAF | TRBJ1-1 | TRBV5-6
ASSRGHPSTDTQY | TRBJ2-3 | TRBV5-1
ASSRRGGLDTEAF | TRBJ1-1 | TRBV7-8
ASSSGAAGEQF | TRBJ2-1 | TRBV11-3
ASSEGTSGGTQY | TRBJ2-3 | TRBV2
ASSISDRSSYNSPLH | TRBJ1-6 | TRBV18
ASSVNTRTNTGELF | TRBJ2-2 | TRBV9
ASSATSGGLEQF | TRBJ2-1 | TRBV9
ASSTPDRYAEAF | TRBJ1-1 | TRBV19
ASRLGRLAGPTSTDTQY | TRBJ2-3 | TRBV12-2
ASSLDLGSPLYEQY | TRBJ2-7 | TRBV11-2
ASSLDRGYGYT | TRBJ1-2 | TRBV11-2
ASGQLAGGPGELF | TRBJ2-2 | TRBV12-5
ASSGRDSEETQY | TRBJ2-5 | TRBV5-4
ASSFGCRGGDRGGCGYT | TRBJ1-2 | TRBV12-1